These 25 T cell receptor beta chains were all obtained from the same sample, sequenced in a study of T cell responses to AZD1222 COVID-19 vaccine. Data came from immunoSEQ multiplex PCR; TCRdb stores just in-frame clones and leaves some out. Altogether approximately 67,000 clones are present, around 86% being singletons, with the ten largest covering more than 2%. This specimen consisted of peripheral blood, obtained on day 0 of AZD1222 vaccination. All receptors come from an adult in good health.

This chain joins TRBV11-2 and TRBJ2-5, with 10 bases fitting TRBD2. The CDR3 has 14 amino acids. CDR1 and CDR2 from the germline V gene are SGHAT and FQNNGV. V lost 4 bases to trimming and J lost 3 bases; unmatched junction nucleotides: 2. CDR3 sequence reads: CASSSGLAEETQYF. As DNA, the CDR3 is TGTGCCAGCAGCTCAGGACTAGCGGAAGAGACCCAGTACTTC.

The rearrangement joins TRBV2 to TRBJ1-1; D gene ambiguous. This CDR3 has 12 amino acids. Germline loops: CDR1 SNHLY, CDR2 FYNNEI. V lost 7 bases to trimming and J lost 1 base, with 7 bases between them. The CDR3 region is CASIQANTEAFF. The CDR3 DNA reads TGTGCCAGCATTCAGGCGAACACTGAAGCTTTCTTT.

V gene TRBV27 combines with J gene TRBJ2-3, with D possibly matching TRBD1 (6 bases). The germline CDR1 and CDR2 sequences are MNHEY and SMNVEV (reference sequence). CDR3 length: 14 residues. Between the trimmed V and J ends, which lost 5 bases and 5 bases, there was a span of 14 bases. CDR3 amino acids: CASSEQGGGDTQYF. The CDR3 nucleotides are TGTGCCAGCAGTGAACAGGGTGGAGGAGATACGCAGTATTTT.

The V and J genes are TRBV9 and TRBJ2-3, with no clear D. The CDR3 runs 14 residues. Germline V gene data show CDR1 as SGDLS and CDR2 as YYNGEE. V lost 0 bases and J lost 1, with 6 bases in between. The CDR3 nucleotides read TGTGCCAGCAGCGTAGAAGCTGGCACAGATACGCAGTATTTT. Translation: CASSVEAGTDTQYF.

The V and J genes are TRBV6-5 and TRBJ2-2; 9 nucleotides line up with TRBD1. Losses at the gene ends were 6 bases for V and 5 bases for J; bases not matched to a gene: 7. Germline V lookup: CDR1 MNHEY, CDR2 SVGAGI. The CDR3 is 15 amino acids. The CDR3 protein is CASSRDRVRTGELFF. The CDR3 DNA is TGTGCCAGCAGCCGGGACAGGGTGAGGACCGGGGAGCTGTTTTTT.

CDR3 DNA: TGTGCCAGCAGCTTAGGGCGGACCATCTCCTACGAGCAGTACTTC. Encoded protein: CASSLGRTISYEQYF. The rearrangement links TRBV11-2 to TRBJ2-7; D uncertain. CDR3 length equals 15 residues. The V gene's germline CDR1 is SGHAT and CDR2 FQNNGV. Trimming removed 1 base from V and 0 bases from J, with 10 bases in between.

Only one count was recorded for this clone. The V gene is TRBV3-1 (or the pseudogene TRBV3-2), the J gene TRBJ2-7; D possibly matches TRBD1 or TRBD2 (5 bases each). The germline V gene encodes CDR1 LGHDT and CDR2 YNNKEL (reference sequence). The V end lost 4 bases, the J end lost 3 bases, and 13 bases lay between the germline ends. CDR3 length equals 14 residues. DNA of the CDR3: TGTGCCAGCAGCCTCCGGGACCTGGACTACGAGCAGTACTTC. Protein product: CASSLRDLDYEQYF.

V usage is TRBV9 and J usage is TRBJ2-7; 7 positions agree with TRBD1. This CDR3 has 14 residues. With 0 bases clipped from V and 1 base from J, the junction kept 1 base outside the gene matches. CDR1 is SGDLS and CDR2 is YYNGEE in the germline V gene. In nucleotides, the CDR3 is TGTGCCAGCAGCGTAGGGGACAGATCCTACGAGCAGTACTTC. Translating it yields CASSVGDRSYEQYF.

J is TRBJ1-3 and V is TRBV5-1; 9 bases line up with TRBD1. Germline values: CDR1 SGHRS, CDR2 YFSETQ. Trimming at V came to 0 bases and at J to 8 bases, leaving 6 bases not matched to a gene. CDR3 size: 15 residues. The CDR3 loop reads CASSLAGTGLDTIYF. For the CDR3, the DNA is TGCGCCAGCAGCTTGGCCGGGACAGGGTTAGACACCATATATTTT.

The V and J genes are TRBV7-2 and TRBJ2-3; D may be TRBD1 (6 bases). CDR3 length: 16 residues. From germline, CDR1 is SGHTA and CDR2 FQGNSA. Trimming cost V 1 base and J 3 bases, with 14 bases left between them. CDR3 protein: CASSLGWGQVTDTQYF. The CDR3 nucleotides read TGTGCCAGCAGCTTAGGGTGGGGGCAGGTTACAGATACGCAGTATTTT.

This clone occurred a few times. The CDR3 region has the DNA TGTGCCAGCAGTCTGAGACCAGGTCTTTACGAGCAGTACTTC. It encodes CASSLRPGLYEQYF. V usage is TRBV28 and J usage is TRBJ2-7; no clear D gene. With 5 bases removed from V and 4 bases from J, the gap between germline ends came to 15 bases. Germline loops: CDR1 MDHEN, CDR2 SYDVKM. This CDR3 is built from 14 residues.

The rearrangement uses TRBV24-1 and TRBJ2-2, with TRBD2 matching over 9 bases. CDR3 length: 15 amino acids. Per the germline V gene, CDR1 is KGHDR and CDR2 is SFDVKD. The trim removed 6 bases at V and 5 bases at J, leaving 6 bases unmatched. For the CDR3, the DNA is TGTGCCACCAGTTTAGCGGGAGCGAGTACCGGGGAGCTGTTTTTT. This codes for CATSLAGASTGELFF.

This chain links TRBV5-4 with TRBJ2-1; 7 bases map to TRBD1. The CDR3 extends over 13 amino acids. Germline V lookup: CDR1 SGHNT, CDR2 YYREEE (reference sequence). V gave up 6 bases and J gave up 4 bases; unmatched junction bases: 4. CDR3 DNA sequence: TGTGCCAGCACCCTGGACAGGTACAATGAGCAGTTCTTC. Amino acids: CASTLDRYNEQFF.

This chain links TRBV6-5 with TRBJ1-6; 10 bases map to TRBD1. Germline assignment: CDR1 MNHEY and CDR2 SVGAGI. The CDR3 extends over 16 amino acids. With V trimmed by 0 bases and J by 9 bases, 5 bases remained unmatched. CDR3 sequence: CASSYSYDRGRSPLHF. The CDR3 region has the DNA TGTGCCAGCAGTTACTCGTACGACAGGGGGCGTTCACCCCTCCACTTT.

The genes are TRBV28 and TRBJ1-2; maybe TRBD1 (6 bases). Germline lookup yields CDR1 MDHEN and CDR2 SYDVKM. V was cut by 6 bases and J by 5 bases, with 16 bases left in between. This CDR3 is built from 14 residues. The CDR3 bases are TGTGCCAGCAGGCCTCCGGGACACGTTTATGGCTACACCTTC. Its protein is CASRPPGHVYGYTF.

J is TRBJ1-1 and V is TRBV19, with D perhaps TRBD1 (6 bases). This CDR3 is 14 amino acids long. The germline V gene has CDR1 LNHDA and CDR2 SQIVND (reference sequence). Trimming took 5 bases from V and 6 from J, leaving 16 bases between them. The CDR3 here is CASSSRQEEAEAFF. CDR3 bases: TGTGCCAGTAGTTCCCGACAGGAAGAAGCTGAAGCTTTCTTT.

This clone was counted between two and nine times. The CDR3 is CASTGQESSYEQYF. CDR3 DNA: TGTGCCAGCACCGGACAGGAAAGCTCCTACGAGCAGTACTTC. The chain is built from TRBV16 and TRBJ2-7; 7 nucleotides agree with TRBD1. Germline CDR1 reads KGHSY; CDR2 reads FQNENV. V was clipped by 7 bases and J by 0 bases; unmatched bases: 6. This CDR3 is built from 14 residues.

The V and J genes are TRBV11-2 and TRBJ2-7; D remains ambiguous. Germline values: CDR1 SGHAT, CDR2 FQNNGV. V lost 1 base and J 2 bases, leaving 12 bases between the germline ends. This CDR3 has 15 amino acids. The CDR3 coding sequence is TGTGCCAGCAGCTTAGGACTGGACGCCCCCTACGAGCAGTACTTC. It is translated as CASSLGLDAPYEQYF.

This chain uses TRBV30 with TRBJ2-1; 9 positions match TRBD1. Losses at the gene ends were 4 bases for V and 6 bases for J; bases not matched to a gene: 10. The germline V gene encodes CDR1 GTSNPN and CDR2 SVGIG (reference sequence). The CDR3 runs to 15 residues. The CDR3 coding sequence is TGTGCCTGGACGCAAGGGACAGGGAGCTTCAATGAGCAGTTCTTC. Translated, it gives CAWTQGTGSFNEQFF.

The V gene is TRBV18, the J gene TRBJ2-7; TRBD2 matches at 10 bases. The V and J ends lost 0 bases and 3 bases, in that order; junction bases with no gene match: 2. The V gene's germline CDR1 is KGHSH and CDR2 LQKENI. The CDR3 is 15 residues long. Here the CDR3 DNA reads TGTGCCAGCTCACCACCACTAGCGGGGTTCTACGAGCAGTACTTC. It yields the protein CASSPPLAGFYEQYF.

Details on this clone: The germline gene is not matched at one end of the junction; a read error may be the cause. The chain carries TRBV10-3 and TRBJ1-1, with D tentatively TRBD1 (5 bases). This CDR3 is 16 amino acids long. CDR1 ENHRY and CDR2 SYGVKD come from the germline V gene. This CDR3 is CAITEGSAREGTEAFF. CDR3 nucleotides: TGTGCCATCACTGAGGGGTCAGCCAGGGAGGGGACTGAAGCTTTCTTT.

This chain links TRBV18 with TRBJ2-7, with TRBD1 as a possible D gene (6 bases). The CDR3 loop spans 14 amino acids. CDR1 and CDR2 from the germline V gene are KGHSH and LQKENI. The V and J ends lost 0 bases and 3 bases respectively, with 9 bases between them. DNA for the CDR3: TGTGCCAGCTCACCACCCACAGGGAACTACGAGCAGTACTTC. Protein: CASSPPTGNYEQYF.

V usage is TRBV18 and J usage is TRBJ1-1; D gene ambiguous. Looked up from germline, CDR1 is KGHSH and CDR2 is LQKENI. The V end was cut by 3 bases, the J end by 2 bases, with 7 bases between. CDR3 length equals 13 residues. The CDR3 coding sequence is TGTGCCAGCTCACCCGGCGCCAACACTGAAGCTTTCTTT. Encoded protein: CASSPGANTEAFF.

J is TRBJ1-5 and V is TRBV19; D is uncertain. CDR1 and CDR2 from the germline V gene are LNHDA and SQIVND (reference sequence). V was shortened by 4 bases and J by 2 bases, with 15 bases between the two germline ends. The CDR3 loop spans 16 amino acids. CDR3 region: CASSTLRGFGNQPQHF. The CDR3 DNA sequence: TGTGCCAGTAGTACCCTAAGAGGCTTTGGCAATCAGCCCCAGCATTTT.

The chain couples TRBV6-1 to TRBJ1-5; TRBD1 matches at 7 bases. This CDR3 has 16 residues. The germline V gene has CDR1 MNHNS and CDR2 SASEGT. V dropped 2 bases and J dropped 9; count of bases not matched to a gene: 13. As DNA, the CDR3 is TGTGCCAGCAGTGAACCGGGGCAGGGGGATAAACCGCCCCAGCATTTT. It is translated as CASSEPGQGDKPPQHF.